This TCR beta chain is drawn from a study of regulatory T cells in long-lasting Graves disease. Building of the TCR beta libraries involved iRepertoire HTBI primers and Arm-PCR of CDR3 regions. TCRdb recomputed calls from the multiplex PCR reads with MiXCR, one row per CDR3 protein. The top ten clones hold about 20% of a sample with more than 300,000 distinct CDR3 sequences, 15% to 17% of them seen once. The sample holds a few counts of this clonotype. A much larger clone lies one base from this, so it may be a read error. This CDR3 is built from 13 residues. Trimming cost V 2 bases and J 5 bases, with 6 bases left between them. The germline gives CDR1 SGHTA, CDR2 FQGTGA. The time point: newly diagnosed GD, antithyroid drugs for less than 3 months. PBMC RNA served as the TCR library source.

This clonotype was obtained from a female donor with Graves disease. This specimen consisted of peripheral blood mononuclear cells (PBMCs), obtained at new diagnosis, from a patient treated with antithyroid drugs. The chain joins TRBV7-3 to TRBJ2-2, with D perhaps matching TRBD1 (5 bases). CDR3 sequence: CASSLGATGELFF. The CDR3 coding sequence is TGTGCCAGCAGCTTAGGGGCGACCGGGGAGCTGTTTTTT.